This T cell receptor beta chain originates from a study of siplizumab effects on memory and regulatory T cells (dated by TCRdb to between 2018 and 2021). Describing the broader study: The study looked at the effect of siplizumab, an anti-CD2 antibody, on alloreactive T-cell subsets in allogeneic mixed lymphocyte reactions made from human PBMCs. Study-level results and caveats: For roughly 80-95% of proliferating CD4+ or CD8+ clones, no naive or memory phenotype could be assigned. Of the alloreactive CD4+ clones that could be mapped, the Treg-derived share averaged around 64% with siplizumab compared with about 27% in control reactions. Because sequences below about 10^-5 frequency were poorly captured, only a minor fraction of alloreactive clones could be mapped to unstimulated subsets. The suppressive function of proliferating Tregs from siplizumab cultures was not functionally confirmed. Siplizumab significantly reduced the cumulative frequency of alloreactive sequences traceable to unstimulated CD4+ memory T cells. Unstimulated naive T cells appeared to be more diverse than memory T cells, and naive cells seemed to make a substantial contribution to the alloresponse.

The library was built by means of the immunoSEQ multiplex PCR assay. Each sample had some 96,000 TCR templates assayed by the deep sequencing platform. Genomic DNA extracted from sorted T cells was used for TCRbeta CDR3 sequencing. Concerning the study's data processing: Clonal analysis of TCRbeta CDR3 data was done in the R programming language. Unstimulated samples were compared with post-reaction CFSE-low samples to define alloreactive CD4+ and CD8+ clones. Alloreactive CD4+ clones were assigned to regulatory or non-regulatory origin by matching sequences to sorted unstimulated Treg and non-Treg repertoires. The source is immuneACCESS, and TCRdb retained only in-frame sequences with V and J called. Part of the clones is not carried over; for the studies checked, unresolved V genes explain less than half of this, and the remainder is unexplained. D and trimming come from the DNA, and the V and J calls and clone size come from that table. A total of over 85,000 clones appear in this sample, roughly 97% of them only once. Around 0.03% of the sample goes to the ten largest clones.

Additional sequencing covered unstimulated subsets from three donor pairs, namely CD8+ effector memory, CD4+ naive, CD8+ TEMRA, CD4+ memory and CD8+ naive. Sorted unstimulated T cells, along with proliferating T cells recovered from mixed lymphocyte reactions, underwent TCRbeta CDR3 sequencing. Fresh whole blood from approximately ten HLA-typed healthy donors was used to isolate PBMCs. For this clone: What this receptor recognizes is not known. No qualities accompany the bases; no much larger clone lies one base away.

V is reduced by 0 bases and J by 3 bases, leaving a spacing of 9 bases between them. Measured from the cysteine to the phenylalanine, the CDR3 is 15 residues long. The entry retains the CDR3 DNA only, 45 bases that are in frame from base 1. CDR1 and CDR2 are read off the germline V gene as LGHNA and YNFKEQ. Sequenced sample: naive CD4+ T cells sorted from blood. The cell subset or site label here, explained by the study, means: unstimulated naive T cells. This clonotype was sampled from a human donor in good health. Recombination connected TRBV4-2 to TRBJ2-1; TRBD2 could be the D gene, as 6 bases match. The base sequence is TGTGCCAGCAGCCAAGAACTAGCCATCTACAATGAGCAGTTCTTC. Its coded protein is CASSQELAIYNEQFF.